The 29 T cell receptor beta chains below all came from one sample that was sequenced in a study of blood T cell repertoires in COVID-19. Assay: immunoSEQ multiplex PCR; the TCRdb copy retains only in-frame clones and omits some. The sample holds roughly 53,000 clones, 90% seen once. The sequencing sample was made of peripheral blood. Receptor source: a woman between 40 and 55 years old with active COVID-19.

The chain uses TRBV5-1 and TRBJ2-1, with 9 bases fitting TRBD2. Germline loops: CDR1 SGHRS, CDR2 YFSETQ. V dropped 3 bases and J dropped 4; count of bases not matched to a gene: 5. This CDR3 has 15 residues. CDR3 sequence reads: CASSSSGGRYNEQFF. The DNA of the CDR3 is TGCGCCAGCAGCTCCAGCGGGGGGCGTTACAATGAGCAGTTCTTC.

The chain joins TRBV5-1 to TRBJ2-7; D may be TRBD1 (5 bases). CDR1 SGHRS and CDR2 YFSETQ come from the germline V gene. Trimming removed 4 bases from V and 2 bases from J, with 22 bases in between. The CDR3 is made up of 17 amino acids. The CDR3 nucleotides are TGCGCCAGCAGCCCCTTCCCGACAGAGCTCAATCCCTACGAGCAGTACTTC. Translating gives CASSPFPTELNPYEQYF.

The chain recombines TRBV19 with TRBJ2-1, with D maybe TRBD1 (5 bases). V was pared by 5 bases and J by 0 bases, with 11 bases between. CDR3 length equals 15 residues. Germline CDR1 reads LNHDA; CDR2 reads SQIVND (reference sequence). For the CDR3, the DNA is TGTGCCAGTAGTTATCAGGGCCTCTCCTACAATGAGCAGTTCTTC. Protein product: CASSYQGLSYNEQFF.

The gene calls are TRBV6-4 and TRBJ2-2, with 8 bases fitting TRBD1. The CDR3 sequence is 15 residues long. V dropped 5 bases and J dropped 4; count of bases not matched to a gene: 6. CDR1 and CDR2 (germline): MRHNA, SNTAGT. The CDR3 reads CASSQDRVGTGELFF. In DNA form, the CDR3 reads TGTGCCAGCAGTCAGGACAGGGTCGGCACCGGGGAGCTGTTTTTT.

This chain uses TRBV27 with TRBJ2-1; 7 positions match TRBD2. CDR1 and CDR2 from the germline V gene are MNHEY and SMNVEV (reference sequence). The V segment lost 1 base and the J segment 5 bases; nucleotides outside the gene matches: 5. The CDR3 spans 15 residues. DNA for the CDR3: TGTGCCAGCAGTTTATTGCGGGGGTCGGACAATGAGCAGTTCTTC. This gives the protein CASSLLRGSDNEQFF.

This chain joins TRBV9 and TRBJ2-1, with 10 nucleotides matching TRBD1. Trimming cost V 4 bases and J 3 bases; bases outside gene matches: 10. Germline values: CDR1 SGDLS, CDR2 YYNGEE. CDR3 length equals 17 residues. CDR3 region: CASSPAIGTGVYNEQFF. CDR3 in DNA: TGTGCCAGCAGCCCAGCAATTGGGACAGGGGTCTACAATGAGCAGTTCTTC.

This sequence joins TRBV3-1 (or the pseudogene TRBV3-2) and TRBJ2-5; TRBD2 matches at 14 bases. There are 18 residues in the CDR3. The V segment lost 3 bases and the J segment 2 bases; nucleotides outside the gene matches: 8. Germline assignment: CDR1 LGHDT and CDR2 YNNKEL (reference sequence). As DNA, the CDR3 is TGTGCCAGCAGCCATTTGTCGGGACTAGCGGGGGAACAAGAGACCCAGTACTTC. Protein: CASSHLSGLAGEQETQYF.

This clone has a handful of counts. V usage is TRBV9 and J usage is TRBJ2-2; 10 bases align to TRBD1. This CDR3 region has 15 residues. Germline V gives CDR1 SGDLS, CDR2 YYNGEE. The V gene end was trimmed by 2 bases and the J gene end by 4 bases; junction bases not matched to a gene: 2. CDR3 sequence: CASSVRTGGTGELFF. In nucleotides, the CDR3 is TGTGCCAGCAGCGTTAGGACAGGGGGCACCGGGGAGCTGTTTTTT.

This clone was counted only a few times. The chain is built from TRBV19 and TRBJ1-5; no clear D. Germline CDR1 LNHDA, CDR2 SQIVND (reference sequence). This CDR3 spans 14 amino acids. Trimming removed 5 bases from V and 1 base from J, with 9 bases in between. CDR3 residues: CASSPRGSNQPQHF. CDR3 bases: TGTGCCAGTAGTCCGAGAGGGAGCAATCAGCCCCAGCATTTT.

This chain connects TRBV5-6 to TRBJ1-5, with 7 positions matching TRBD1. Germline-derived CDR1 and CDR2 are SGHDT and YYEEEE. Trimming at V came to 4 bases and at J to 4 bases, leaving 5 bases not matched to a gene. The CDR3 runs 14 residues. The DNA for the CDR3 is TGTGCCAGCAGCGAACAGGGGACTAATCAGCCCCAGCATTTT. Translating gives CASSEQGTNQPQHF.

This clone was observed a few times. V usage is TRBV29-1 and J usage is TRBJ1-2, with 7 bases that match TRBD1. After removal of 5 bases from V and 1 base from J, the junction contained 4 bases not matched to a gene. Germline V gives CDR1 SQVTM, CDR2 ANQGSEA. This CDR3 spans 13 amino acids. CDR3 in amino acids: CSVRGDSNYGYTF. The CDR3 DNA is TGCAGCGTTAGGGGGGACAGTAACTATGGCTACACCTTC.

The genes are TRBV7-9 and TRBJ2-3, with 7 bases fitting TRBD2. Trimming cost V 11 bases and J 1 base; bases outside gene matches: 6. CDR3 length: 13 residues. CDR1 and CDR2 (germline): SEHNR, FQNEAQ (reference sequence). CDR3 sequence (DNA): TGTGCCCACCAGGCGGGGGGCACAGATACGCAGTATTTT. Translated: CAHQAGGTDTQYF.

The J gene is TRBJ1-5, the V gene TRBV30; D is perhaps TRBD1 (6 bases). The germline V gene has CDR1 GTSNPN and CDR2 SVGIG (reference sequence). V lost 3 bases and J 7 bases, leaving 19 bases between the germline ends. CDR3 length equals 15 residues. CDR3 region: CAWSRESRGDQPQHF. CDR3 nucleotides: TGTGCCTGGAGCCGCGAGTCCAGGGGAGACCAGCCCCAGCATTTT.

The chain uses TRBV6-5 and TRBJ2-2, with unresolved D. CDR1 and CDR2 (germline): MNHEY, SVGAGI. This CDR3 is 16 amino acids long. The V and J ends lost 2 bases and 9 bases respectively, with 19 bases between them. CDR3 loop: CASSYALERWSRELFF. CDR3 in DNA: TGTGCCAGCAGTTACGCGTTGGAACGTTGGAGCCGGGAGCTGTTTTTT.

The rearrangement uses TRBV7-8 and TRBJ1-4; 12 bases are shared with TRBD1. The CDR3 has 21 amino acids. Trimming cost V 0 bases and J 2 bases; bases outside gene matches: 13. Germline V CDR1 and CDR2: SGHVS, FQNEAQ. CDR3 coding DNA: TGTGCCAGCAGCTTAGCGCTGTTCGGGACAGGGGGCATGTCGACTAATGAAAAACTGTTTTTT. This codes for CASSLALFGTGGMSTNEKLFF.

The chain employs TRBV4-2 and TRBJ2-7, with 8 bases identical to TRBD2. Germline V gene sequence: CDR1 LGHNA, CDR2 YNFKEQ. The CDR3 runs 13 residues. The J segment lost 3 bases and the V segment lost 6 bases, leaving 4 bases of the junction unmatched. The CDR3, as DNA: TGTGCCAGCAGGGGAAGCGGGGGCTACGAGCAGTACTTC. This codes for CASRGSGGYEQYF.

This clone appeared a few times. This sequence joins TRBV10-1 and TRBJ1-3; D gene uncertain. Between the trimmed V and J ends, which lost 8 bases and 4 bases, there was a span of 15 bases. CDR1 is WNHNN and CDR2 is SYGVQD in the germline V gene (reference sequence). The CDR3 covers 14 residues. CDR3 coding DNA: TGCGCCAGCTACGTTCCGTCGGGGGGAAACACCATATATTTT. This encodes CASYVPSGGNTIYF.

This clone has just one count. The chain employs TRBV28 and TRBJ2-3; 7 nucleotides match TRBD2. Per the germline V gene, CDR1 is MDHEN and CDR2 is SYDVKM. The CDR3 runs 15 residues. Trimming removed 6 bases from V and 1 base from J; junction bases left unmatched: 7. CDR3 sequence (DNA): TGTGCCAGCAGATTCAGCGGGGACCGCACAGATACGCAGTATTTT. It encodes CASRFSGDRTDTQYF.

The rearrangement links TRBV12-5 to TRBJ2-5; D remains unclear. Germline V gene lookup returns CDR1 LGHNT and CDR2 FRNRAP. V was cut by 1 base and J by 5 bases, with 8 bases left in between. The CDR3 runs 13 residues. This CDR3 reads CASGLEARETQYF. CDR3 coding DNA: TGTGCTAGTGGTTTGGAGGCGCGGGAGACCCAGTACTTC. The complete variable domain, with remaining parts taken from reference TRBV12-5 and TRBJ2-5, reads DARVTQTPRHKVTEMGQEVTMRCQPILGHNTVFWYRQTMMQGLELLAYFRNRAPLDDSGMPKDRFSAEMPDATLATLKIQPSEPRDSAVYFCASGLEARETQYFGPGTRLLVL.

CDR3 residues: CASSQSDRANEKLFF. CDR3 coding DNA: TGTGCCAGCAGCCAGTCGGACAGGGCTAATGAAAAACTGTTTTTT. This rearrangement joins TRBV5-4 to TRBJ1-4; 8 bases line up with TRBD1. CDR1 and CDR2 from the germline V gene are SGHNT and YYREEE (reference sequence). V dropped 4 bases and J dropped 3; count of bases not matched to a gene: 5. The CDR3 contains 15 residues.

DNA for the CDR3: TGTGCCGGGACAGGAAACACCGGGGAGCTGTTTTTT. It codes for CAGTGNTGELFF. V is TRBV2 and J is TRBJ2-2, with 8 bases identical to TRBD1. The CDR3 is made up of 12 amino acids. Germline CDR1 and CDR2: SNHLY and FYNNEI. The V gene end was trimmed by 11 bases and the J gene end by 2 bases; junction bases not matched to a gene: 1. The variable domain in full, completed from reference TRBV2 and TRBJ2-2, reads EPEVTQTPSHQVTQMGQEVILRCVPISNHLYFYWYRQILGQKVEFLVSFYNNEISEKSEIFDDQFSVERPDGSNFTLKIRSTKLEDSAMYFCAGTGNTGELFFGEGSRLTVL.

The CDR3 bases are TGTGCCAGCAGCTTGAGACAGTTGAGCTACACCTTC. As protein: CASSLRQLSYTF. The gene calls are TRBV5-4 and TRBJ1-2, with D perhaps matching TRBD1 (5 bases). This CDR3 is built from 12 residues. CDR1 and CDR2 (germline): SGHNT, YYREEE (reference sequence). V was pared by 1 base and J by 9 bases, with 10 bases between.

This clone appeared once. The J gene is TRBJ2-1, the V gene TRBV29-1, with a possible D match to TRBD1 (5 bases). V lost 2 bases and J lost 1, with 12 bases in between. In germline, CDR1 is SQVTM, CDR2 ANQGSEA. The length of the CDR3 is 15 residues. CDR3: CSVEFRDRSYNEQFF. The CDR3 DNA follows: TGCAGCGTTGAATTCAGGGATAGATCCTACAATGAGCAGTTCTTC.

This chain uses TRBV9 with TRBJ1-3; 10 nucleotides align to TRBD1. The germline gives CDR1 SGDLS, CDR2 YYNGEE. The length of the CDR3 is 19 residues. The V segment lost 0 bases and the J segment 7 bases; nucleotides outside the gene matches: 16. The CDR3 coding sequence is TGTGCCAGCAGCGTAGCTGGGATGGGACAGGGGCATTTGGGGAACACCATATATTTT. Protein: CASSVAGMGQGHLGNTIYF.

This rearrangement joins TRBV19 to TRBJ1-2; 8 bases align to TRBD1. The V gene end was trimmed by 2 bases and the J gene end by 7 bases; junction bases not matched to a gene: 3. This CDR3 contains 13 residues. Per germline, CDR1 LNHDA and CDR2 SQIVND (reference sequence). The CDR3 region is CASSIQGAGGYTF. The DNA of the CDR3 is TGTGCCAGTAGTATACAGGGGGCTGGTGGCTACACCTTC.

J is TRBJ1-4 and V is TRBV24-1, with D possibly being TRBD1 (5 bases). The CDR3 has 17 amino acids. Trimming pared 9 bases from V and 7 bases from J, leaving 26 bases between. Germline V gene lookup returns CDR1 KGHDR and CDR2 SFDVKD. The CDR3 loop is CATGPWGGWGEGEKLFF. The CDR3 bases are TGTGCCACCGGGCCTTGGGGTGGTTGGGGGGAGGGTGAAAAACTGTTTTTT.

The chain joins TRBV6-1 to TRBJ1-5; D uncertain. Trimming cost V 1 base and J 2 bases, with 12 bases left between them. This CDR3 region has 16 residues. Per germline, CDR1 MNHNS and CDR2 SASEGT. The CDR3 bases are TGTGCCAGCAGTGAAGGTGCGGGGTCGGGCAATCAGCCCCAGCATTTT. Translated, it gives CASSEGAGSGNQPQHF.

V usage is TRBV7-3 and J usage is TRBJ1-1, with D possibly matching TRBD1 (6 bases). The V end was cut by 3 bases, the J end by 6 bases, with 11 bases between. Per the germline V gene, CDR1 is SGHTA and CDR2 is FQGTGA. This CDR3 is built from 13 residues. CDR3 amino acids: CASSFNREAEAFF. CDR3 DNA sequence: TGTGCCAGCAGCTTCAACAGGGAAGCTGAAGCTTTCTTT.

This clone has just a few counts. The chain recombines TRBV15 with TRBJ1-3, with 7 bases fitting TRBD1. Germline lookup yields CDR1 LNHNV and CDR2 YYDKDF (reference sequence). V dropped 4 bases and J dropped 6; count of bases not matched to a gene: 6. This CDR3 is built from 14 residues. CDR3 protein: CATSKRGLENTIYF. The CDR3 region has the DNA TGTGCCACCAGCAAGAGGGGGCTCGAAAACACCATATATTTT.